This TCR beta chain comes out of a study of TIL therapy for anti-PD-1-resistant metastatic lung cancer. Study summary: By whole-exome sequencing, median non-synonymous tumor mutation burden was roughly 1.4 mutations per megabase.

Study results and limitations: Compared with baseline intratumoral T cells, expanded TIL cultures were more clonal and less diverse (about 5.8% vs 31%). Many TIL product clones were absent from baseline tumor, suggesting clonal contraction.

Sequencing used immunoSEQ v3. The table came from immunoSEQ multiplex PCR; TCRdb's copy has only in-frame clones and leaves some out. This table holds tens of thousands of clones, under 80% found once. A word on this clone: The antigen is not known.

The time point denotes: pre-treatment sample, taken before nivolumab and TIL therapy. The tumor samples were excised metastases, mostly pleural nodules or supraclavicular lymph nodes. Tumor harvest preceded PD-1/PD-L1 blockade, followed by nivolumab treatment. V was clipped by 1 base and J by 6 bases, with 14 bases between them. This CDR3 contains 15 residues. CDR1 and CDR2 from the germline V gene are SGHRS and YFSETQ. This specimen was tumor tissue, taken at baseline. The chain couples TRBV5-1 to TRBJ2-1, with TRBD2 as a possible D gene (7 bases). This clonotype originated in a woman aged 30 to 85 with non-small cell lung cancer. The CDR3 DNA reads as TGCGCCAGCAGCTTGATCCCAGGGGAGGGCAATGAGCAGTTCTTC. Its translation: CASSLIPGEGNEQFF.